The 27 T cell receptor beta chains below were found in one sample sequenced in a study of T cell responses to AZD1222 COVID-19 vaccine. Clones were read by immunoSEQ multiplex PCR, and TCRdb kept only the in-frame ones, dropping some. The table lists about 110,000 clones, around 90% of them singletons. This specimen consisted of peripheral blood, obtained on day 0 of AZD1222 vaccination. The source of these receptors is an adult in good health.

The rearrangement uses TRBV10-1 and TRBJ1-3, with unresolved D. V shed 3 bases and J shed 0 bases, with 3 bases lying between them. The germline gives CDR1 WNHNN, CDR2 SYGVQD (reference sequence). There are 13 residues in the CDR3. CDR3 sequence: CASSDSSGNTIYF. DNA of the CDR3: TGCGCCAGCAGTGACAGCTCTGGAAACACCATATATTTT.

V usage is TRBV9 and J usage is TRBJ2-5; 8 nucleotides line up with TRBD2. V was pared by 7 bases and J by 3 bases, with 11 bases of the junction left unmatched. CDR1 is SGDLS, CDR2 YYNGEE, per germline. CDR3 length equals 15 residues. The CDR3 DNA reads as TGTGCCAGCGCCTACGGGCGGGGGGCAAAAGAGACCCAGTACTTC. Translating gives CASAYGRGAKETQYF.

The chain is built from TRBV27 and TRBJ2-7, with 9 bases fitting TRBD1. CDR1 and CDR2 (germline): MNHEY, SMNVEV (reference sequence). CDR3 length: 14 amino acids. J lost 3 bases, V lost 4 bases, and 4 bases had no gene match. The CDR3, as DNA: TGTGCCAGCAGTTCCGGGACAGGGTTCTACGAGCAGTACTTC. It specifies CASSSGTGFYEQYF.

The gene calls are TRBV6-6 and TRBJ1-5, with unresolved D. The V end was cut by 0 bases, the J end by 4 bases, with 7 bases between. Germline assignment: CDR1 MNHNY and CDR2 SVGAGI (reference sequence). This CDR3 has 14 residues. CDR3 nucleotide sequence: TGTGCCAGCAGTTACTCAGGGTGGAATCAGCCCCAGCATTTT. Its protein product is CASSYSGWNQPQHF.

CDR3 residues: CASSQGQLYNEQFF. The CDR3 bases are TGTGCCAGCAGCCAAGGACAGCTCTACAATGAGCAGTTCTTC. The rearrangement links TRBV7-2 to TRBJ2-1, with a tentative D call TRBD1 (6 bases). Germline loops: CDR1 SGHTA, CDR2 FQGNSA. CDR3 size: 14 residues. The germline V and J ends were trimmed by 5 bases and 3 bases, with 11 bases remaining between them.

The chain recombines TRBV6-4 with TRBJ2-2, with TRBD2 matching 10 bases. Germline CDR1 MRHNA, CDR2 SNTAGT. The CDR3 length is 15 residues. V lost 2 bases to trimming and J lost 6 bases; unmatched junction nucleotides: 3. For the CDR3, the DNA is TGTGCCAGCAGTGACATAGCGGGGGGCTCCGGGGAGCTGTTTTTT. Its protein is CASSDIAGGSGELFF.

The genes are TRBV25-1 and TRBJ1-4; D not certain. V was shortened by 6 bases and J by 8 bases, with 13 bases between the two germline ends. The CDR3 is made up of 13 amino acids. Germline CDR1 is MGHDK and CDR2 is SYGVNS. CDR3 loop: CASRGNSVEKLFF. In DNA form, the CDR3 reads TGTGCCAGCAGGGGGAACAGTGTAGAAAAACTGTTTTTT.

This chain connects TRBV30 to TRBJ2-3, with 9 positions matching TRBD2. Germline values: CDR1 GTSNPN, CDR2 SVGIG (reference sequence). The CDR3 is made up of 18 amino acids. V was pared by 0 bases and J by 5 bases, with 15 bases of the junction left unmatched. The DNA for the CDR3 is TGTGCCTGGAGTGTACGCAGGGTGTCGCGGGGGGGTTTAGATACGCAGTATTTT. It translates to CAWSVRRVSRGGLDTQYF.

The V call is TRBV18, the J call TRBJ2-2; 7 bases are shared with TRBD1. The CDR3 covers 16 residues. The J segment lost 1 base and the V segment lost 3 bases, leaving 5 bases of the junction unmatched. The germline V gene encodes CDR1 KGHSH and CDR2 LQKENI. DNA of the CDR3: TGTGCCAGCTCACCTAGGACAGGAGGGAACACCGGGGAGCTGTTTTTT. Translated, it gives CASSPRTGGNTGELFF.

J is TRBJ2-2 and V is TRBV25-1; D ambiguous. Trimming left V 1 base short and J 6 bases short, with 0 bases between. In germline, CDR1 is MGHDK, CDR2 SYGVNS. The CDR3 has 11 amino acids. The CDR3 sequence is CASSESGELFF. DNA of the CDR3: TGTGCCAGCAGTGAATCCGGGGAGCTGTTTTTT.

Of note for this clone: The junction does not match germline at one end; this may be a read error. The CDR3 nucleotides read TGTGCCAGCACGCCGCCCGGATCCAGCGAAGGGAATTTC. Its protein is CASTPPGSSEGNF. V is TRBV2 and J is TRBJ1-2; D remains unclear. The CDR3 extends over 13 amino acids. Germline V lookup: CDR1 SNHLY, CDR2 FYNNEI.

The CDR3 nucleotides read TGTGCCAGCTCACCAAAGTTCGGGGGTACAAGCACCGGGGAGCTGTTTTTT. This sequence encodes CASSPKFGGTSTGELFF. The rearrangement uses TRBV18 and TRBJ2-2; D may be TRBD2 (6 bases). Germline assignment: CDR1 KGHSH and CDR2 LQKENI. Trimming cost V 2 bases and J 4 bases, with 17 bases left between them. The CDR3 has 17 residues.

This clone occurred once. The rearrangement joins TRBV30 to TRBJ1-6; D remains unclear. The V gene's germline CDR1 is GTSNPN and CDR2 SVGIG (reference sequence). This CDR3 has 12 residues. The V end lost 8 bases, the J end lost 8 bases, and 13 bases lay between the germline ends. The CDR3 sequence is CATGKGDSPLHF. CDR3 coding DNA: TGTGCCACCGGAAAGGGCGATTCACCCCTCCACTTT.

In regard to this clone: One base away lies a much larger clone, so this may be a sequencing read error. The rearrangement links TRBV6-5 to TRBJ1-5; D call uncertain. The CDR3 contains 12 residues. Germline V gene sequence: CDR1 MNHEY, CDR2 SVGAGI. CDR3 amino acids: CAGSYLGQPQHF. The CDR3 DNA sequence: TGTGCCGGCAGTTACTTGGGGCAGCCCCAGCATTTT.

The gene calls are TRBV6-2 or TRBV6-3 and TRBJ1-2; maybe TRBD1 (5 bases). The CDR3 spans 13 residues. V was trimmed by 1 base and J by 7 bases, leaving 10 bases between them. The germline CDR1 and CDR2 sequences are MNHEY and SVGEGT. The CDR3 is CASSYLRGSGYTF. CDR3 DNA: TGTGCCAGCAGTTACTTGAGGGGTAGTGGCTACACCTTC.

The rearrangement links TRBV5-4 to TRBJ2-5, with 9 bases that match TRBD1. Unmatched junction bases numbered 5, after V lost 4 bases and J lost 4 bases. Germline V gene lookup returns CDR1 SGHNT and CDR2 YYREEE (reference sequence). This CDR3 is built from 14 residues. CDR3 bases: TGTGCCAGCAGCACCGACAGGGGGGTAGAGACCCAGTACTTC. Translation gives CASSTDRGVETQYF.

The V call is TRBV19, the J call TRBJ2-3, with D uncertain. The CDR3 sequence is 11 residues long. The V gene lost 8 bases and the J gene lost 7 bases, with 10 bases spanning the gap. CDR1 LNHDA and CDR2 SQIVND come from the germline V gene (reference sequence). CDR3: CASESPNTQYF. For the CDR3, the DNA is TGTGCCAGTGAGAGTCCAAATACGCAGTATTTT. The full variable domain, rest sourced from reference TRBV19 and TRBJ2-3, is DGGITQSPKYLFRKEGQNVTLSCEQNLNHDAMYWYRQDPGQGLRLIYYSQIVNDFQKGDIAEGYSVSREKKESFPLTVTSAQKNPTAFYLCASESPNTQYFGPGTRLTVL.

The chain employs TRBV7-2 and TRBJ1-3, with D perhaps matching TRBD1 (6 bases). Germline CDR1 and CDR2: SGHTA and FQGNSA. The V gene lost 4 bases and the J gene lost 4 bases, with 8 bases spanning the gap. The CDR3 spans 13 residues. This chain's CDR3 is CASSYGQGNTIYF. The CDR3 region has the DNA TGTGCCAGCAGCTACGGACAGGGAAACACCATATATTTT.

The gene calls are TRBV11-2 and TRBJ2-1; a possible D gene is TRBD2 (7 bases). Looked up from germline, CDR1 is SGHAT and CDR2 is FQNNGV. V shed 1 base and J shed 3 bases, with 10 bases lying between them. This CDR3 is built from 15 residues. The CDR3 sequence: CASSLAGGLYNEQFF. CDR3 DNA sequence: TGTGCCAGCAGCTTAGCCGGGGGGCTCTACAATGAGCAGTTCTTC.

The chain couples TRBV7-9 to TRBJ2-7, with 8 positions matching TRBD2. The CDR3 consists of 13 residues. The germline CDR1 and CDR2 sequences are SEHNR and FQNEAQ (reference sequence). Trimming at V came to 2 bases and at J to 6 bases, leaving 3 bases not matched to a gene. The CDR3, as DNA: TGTGCCAGCAGCTTAACGGGAGGGGGCGAGCAGTACTTC. The encoded protein is CASSLTGGGEQYF.

The CDR3 loop is CASSFLWEQYF. The CDR3 DNA is TGTGCCAGCAGTTTTCTCTGGGAGCAGTACTTC. The rearrangement joins TRBV12-3 or TRBV12-4 to TRBJ2-7; D is unclear. CDR3 length: 11 amino acids. V lost 3 bases and J lost 7, with 7 bases in between.

Remarks on this clone: Other nucleotide sequences in the sample specify the same CDR3. V gene TRBV6-5 combines with J gene TRBJ2-2; no reliable D call. The V gene lost 3 bases and the J gene lost 4 bases, with 3 bases spanning the gap. Looked up from germline, CDR1 is MNHEY and CDR2 is SVGAGI. This CDR3 spans 12 amino acids. This CDR3 is CASSYRTGELFF. The DNA for the CDR3 is TGTGCCAGCAGTTATCGCACCGGGGAGCTGTTTTTT.

This chain joins TRBV7-2 and TRBJ1-4, with D unclear. Per germline, CDR1 SGHTA and CDR2 FQGNSA. V lost 2 bases and J 0 bases, leaving 7 bases between the germline ends. This CDR3 spans 15 amino acids. The CDR3 DNA is TGTGCCAGCAGCTTATCTCAGTCAACTAATGAAAAACTGTTTTTT. It specifies CASSLSQSTNEKLFF. The full variable domain, completed using reference TRBV7-2 and TRBJ1-4, is GAGVSQSPSNKVTEKGKDVELRCDPISGHTALYWYRQSLGQGLEFLIYFQGNSAPDKSGLPSDRFSAERTGGSVSTLTIQRTQQEDSAVYLCASSLSQSTNEKLFFGSGTQLSVL.

The chain joins TRBV24-1 to TRBJ2-3; D may match TRBD1 or TRBD2 (5 bases each). The germline V and J ends were trimmed by 0 bases and 2 bases, with 11 bases remaining between them. The CDR3 length is 16 residues. From germline, CDR1 is KGHDR and CDR2 SFDVKD. CDR3 coding DNA: TGTGCCACCAGTGATTTGCGAGGGGCAGACACAGATACGCAGTATTTT. Its translation: CATSDLRGADTDTQYF.

This clone is a singleton in its sample. The chain couples TRBV5-6 to TRBJ2-7; D unresolved. Germline CDR1 and CDR2: SGHDT and YYEEEE. V lost 2 bases and J lost 3, with 15 bases in between. CDR3 length: 15 amino acids. The CDR3 loop is CASSFLGPVLYEQYF. The DNA for the CDR3 is TGTGCCAGCAGCTTTTTAGGGCCCGTACTCTACGAGCAGTACTTC.

This rearrangement joins TRBV7-8 to TRBJ2-7; D is ambiguous. Between the trimmed V and J ends, which lost 2 bases and 3 bases, there was a span of 11 bases. The CDR3 is made up of 14 amino acids. From germline, CDR1 is SGHVS and CDR2 FQNEAQ. The CDR3 DNA reads TGTGCCAGCAGCTTATTCGGCGGTTTCTACGAGCAGTACTTC. As protein: CASSLFGGFYEQYF.

The chain joins TRBV5-1 to TRBJ2-7; D might be TRBD1 or TRBD2, each matching 5 bases. V lost 4 bases and J 0 bases, leaving 17 bases between the germline ends. Looked up from germline, CDR1 is SGHRS and CDR2 is YFSETQ. The CDR3 runs 16 residues. The CDR3 DNA follows: TGCGCCAGCAGCCCCGGGGCCGGGGCAGGCTCCTACGAGCAGTACTTC. This encodes CASSPGAGAGSYEQYF. Full variable domain (remainder filled in from reference TRBV5-1 and TRBJ2-7): KAGVTQTPRYLIKTRGQQVTLSCSPISGHRSVSWYQQTPGQGLQFLFEYFSETQRNKGNFPGRFSGRQFSNSRSEMNVSTLELGDSALYLCASSPGAGAGSYEQYFGPGTRLTVT.